These 14 T cell receptor beta chains were sequenced from one sample in a study of cytotoxic CD8 clonotypes in ibrutinib-treated CLL. Method: immunoSEQ multiplex PCR; TCRdb's copy keeps in-frame clones and lacks some. In the table there are more than 110,000 clones, around 93% of which are singletons. Sequencing was performed on PBMCs, taken after 12 months of ibrutinib treatment. The receptors come from a human donor with chronic lymphocytic leukemia.

This clone has just a few counts. The chain links TRBV15 to TRBJ1-2; D is undetermined. Trimming left V 4 bases short and J 6 bases short, with 9 bases between. The germline gives CDR1 LNHNV, CDR2 YYDKDF (reference sequence). The CDR3 totals 12 residues. The CDR3 DNA reads TGTGCCACCAGCACTGTTAGAAATGGCTACACCTTC. This codes for CATSTVRNGYTF.

The CDR3, as DNA: TGTGCCAGCAGCCAAGAGGCGGGACTAGGTTCTCTCTGGGCCAAAAACATTCAGTACTTC. Its translation: CASSQEAGLGSLWAKNIQYF. The rearrangement uses TRBV14 and TRBJ2-4; 8 positions agree with TRBD2. The trim removed 0 bases at V and 1 base at J, leaving 14 bases unmatched. The germline V gene encodes CDR1 SGHDN and CDR2 FVKESK. The CDR3 spans 20 residues. The full variable domain, rest sourced from reference TRBV14 and TRBJ2-4, is EAGVTQFPSHSVIEKGQTVTLRCDPISGHDNLYWYRRVMGKEIKFLLHFVKESKQDESGMPNNRFLAERTGGTYSTLKVQPAELEDSGVYFCASSQEAGLGSLWAKNIQYFGAGTRLSVL.

The J gene is TRBJ1-5, the V gene TRBV6-6; D is perhaps TRBD1 (5 bases). CDR1 MNHNY and CDR2 SVGAGI come from the germline V gene (reference sequence). This CDR3 spans 14 amino acids. V was clipped by 2 bases and J by 5 bases, with 10 bases between them. CDR3 in DNA: TGTGCCAGCAGTTACAGCAGGGACCATCAGCCCCAGCATTTT. Protein: CASSYSRDHQPQHF.

The gene calls are TRBV10-3 and TRBJ2-7; 9 bases fit TRBD1. CDR1 is ENHRY, CDR2 SYGVKD, per germline. The length of the CDR3 is 14 residues. The V segment lost 6 bases and the J segment 5 bases; nucleotides outside the gene matches: 8. CDR3 sequence: CAIREGTGTDEQYF. The CDR3 DNA reads TGTGCCATCAGGGAAGGGACAGGGACCGACGAGCAGTACTTC.

This rearrangement joins TRBV28 to TRBJ1-5, with D uncertain. This CDR3 is built from 15 residues. The V gene lost 1 base and the J gene lost 0 bases, with 7 bases spanning the gap. Per germline, CDR1 MDHEN and CDR2 SYDVKM. DNA of the CDR3: TGTGCCAGCAGTTTATATCTCCATAGCAATCAGCCCCAGCATTTT. This sequence encodes CASSLYLHSNQPQHF. The entire variable domain, with the rest obtained from reference TRBV28 and TRBJ1-5, is as follows: DVKVTQSSRYLVKRTGEKVFLECVQDMDHENMFWYRQDPGLGLRLIYFSYDVKMKEKGDIPEGYSVSREKKERFSLILESASTNQTSMYLCASSLYLHSNQPQHFGDGTRLSIL.

This chain joins TRBV28 and TRBJ2-5; D may match TRBD1 or TRBD2 (5 bases each). V was pared by 6 bases and J by 5 bases, with 25 bases between. The germline V gene encodes CDR1 MDHEN and CDR2 SYDVKM. The CDR3 runs 17 residues. The CDR3 coding sequence is TGTGCCAGCAGCCCTTCGACCGGGACCCCATGGAGGGAGACCCAGTACTTC. Amino acid sequence: CASSPSTGTPWRETQYF. Full variable domain (missing parts from reference TRBV28 and TRBJ2-5): DVKVTQSSRYLVKRTGEKVFLECVQDMDHENMFWYRQDPGLGLRLIYFSYDVKMKEKGDIPEGYSVSREKKERFSLILESASTNQTSMYLCASSPSTGTPWRETQYFGPGTRLLVL.

This chain connects TRBV6-5 to TRBJ1-2; TRBD1 aligns across 9 bases. The length of the CDR3 is 13 residues. J was trimmed by 8 bases and V by 7 bases; bases with no gene match: 8. The germline V gene encodes CDR1 MNHEY and CDR2 SVGAGI. The CDR3 bases are TGTGCCAGCACCGGGACAGGGTCTCGAGGCTACACCTTC. This translates into CASTGTGSRGYTF.

This chain uses TRBV4-1 with TRBJ2-3; either TRBD1 or TRBD2 may fit D (5 bases each). CDR3 length: 17 residues. The germline gives CDR1 MGHRA, CDR2 YSYEKL. The V end was cut by 0 bases, the J end by 0 bases, with 13 bases between. The CDR3 loop reads CASSQDGGRLSTDTQYF. CDR3 sequence (DNA): TGCGCCAGCAGCCAAGATGGGGGACGGCTTAGCACAGATACGCAGTATTTT.

The V call is TRBV28, the J call TRBJ2-1; D uncertain. Trimming left V 2 bases short and J 7 bases short, with 6 bases between. The CDR3 has 12 residues. CDR1 MDHEN and CDR2 SYDVKM come from the germline V gene. The CDR3 DNA sequence: TGTGCCAGCAGTTTAGCGGCGAATGAGCAGTTCTTC. Its translation: CASSLAANEQFF. Supplemented by reference TRBV28 and TRBJ2-1, the full variable domain reads DVKVTQSSRYLVKRTGEKVFLECVQDMDHENMFWYRQDPGLGLRLIYFSYDVKMKEKGDIPEGYSVSREKKERFSLILESASTNQTSMYLCASSLAANEQFFGPGTRLTVL.

V usage is TRBV14 and J usage is TRBJ2-3; 8 bases agree with TRBD2. In germline, CDR1 is SGHDN, CDR2 FVKESK. The CDR3 consists of 16 residues. V lost 4 bases to trimming and J lost 0 bases; unmatched junction nucleotides: 6. The CDR3 loop reads CASSLLAGGSTDTQYF. The CDR3 DNA is TGTGCCAGCAGCCTCTTGGCGGGAGGTAGCACAGATACGCAGTATTTT.

V usage is TRBV4-1 and J usage is TRBJ2-5; D is possibly TRBD2 (6 bases). The CDR3 has 15 amino acids. Trimming took off 1 base at V and 4 bases at J, with 13 bases between the two ends. Germline CDR1 is MGHRA and CDR2 is YSYEKL. The CDR3 here is CASSQGRGGVETQYF. The CDR3 bases are TGCGCCAGCAGCCAAGGGAGGGGAGGAGTAGAGACCCAGTACTTC.

This sequence joins TRBV9 and TRBJ2-4, with 7 bases aligning to TRBD2. The CDR3 extends over 16 amino acids. The V segment lost 4 bases and the J segment 12 bases; nucleotides outside the gene matches: 19. Per germline, CDR1 SGDLS and CDR2 YYNGEE. The CDR3 bases are TGTGCCAGCAGCCCAAGGGAGGGAGTGGAGGGACGCACTCAGTACTTC. Amino acids: CASSPREGVEGRTQYF.

The chain employs TRBV30 and TRBJ1-2; D perhaps matches TRBD1 (5 bases). Trimming cost V 2 bases and J 10 bases, with 14 bases left between them. Germline CDR1 and CDR2: GTSNPN and SVGIG (reference sequence). CDR3 length equals 12 residues. The CDR3 DNA sequence: TGTGCCTGGAGTTCGTCAGGGATGCTCTACACCTTC. It translates to CAWSSSGMLYTF.

The CDR3 loop is CASSPRDFQETQYF. CDR3 DNA: TGTGCCAGCAGCCCAAGGGACTTTCAAGAGACCCAGTACTTC. V and J are TRBV7-2 and TRBJ2-5; TRBD2 might be the D (6 bases). The V end was cut by 5 bases, the J end by 2 bases, with 12 bases between. Germline CDR1 is SGHTA and CDR2 is FQGNSA. The CDR3 consists of 14 residues.